The clone carrying this TCR beta chain has a handful of counts. The sample comes from a study of T-cell reconstitution after alpha-beta-depleted transplantation in children. Unique molecular identifiers featured in how the TCRbeta library was prepared. TCRdb processed the PCR reads anew with MiXCR; each CDR3 protein has one entry. This table holds hundreds of thousands of distinct CDR3 sequences, under 15% found once. The specimen was PBMCs from the stem cell graft donor, collected from the stem cell graft. This sequence originates from a human donor who donated a stem cell graft to a child with combined immunodeficiency.

The CDR3 DNA sequence: TGTGCCAGCAGCCGGGGGGGCCAGGGCACAGATACGCAGTATTTT. Encoded protein: CASSRGGQGTDTQYF. This chain links TRBV7-2 with TRBJ2-3, with TRBD2 matching 8 bases. The CDR3 loop spans 15 amino acids. V gave up 5 bases and J gave up 1 base; unmatched junction bases: 5. Germline CDR1 and CDR2: SGHTA and FQGNSA.